Shown below are 24 T cell receptor beta chains from a single sample sequenced in a study of T cell responses to AZD1222 COVID-19 vaccine. The assay was immunoSEQ multiplex PCR, and TCRdb's table has in-frame clones only and misses some. The sample contains about 83,000 clones, roughly 90% of which appear only once. The sequencing used peripheral blood, collected 28 days after the second AZD1222 dose. Receptors originate from an adult who received the AZD1222 COVID-19 vaccine.

The rearrangement uses TRBV9 and TRBJ1-2; D unresolved. Per the germline V gene, CDR1 is SGDLS and CDR2 is YYNGEE. The CDR3 extends over 15 amino acids. Trimming pared 3 bases from V and 0 bases from J, leaving 12 bases between. CDR3 in DNA: TGTGCCAGCAGCGGACATGGTAACTCTAACTATGGCTACACCTTC. Translating gives CASSGHGNSNYGYTF.

V is TRBV28 and J is TRBJ1-4; D remains unclear. The CDR3 has 15 amino acids. CDR1 and CDR2 (germline): MDHEN, SYDVKM. V gave up 8 bases and J gave up 0 bases, with 13 bases separating them. CDR3 coding DNA: TGTGCCAGCCGACCACGGTTTGCAACTAATGAAAAACTGTTTTTT. Its protein is CASRPRFATNEKLFF.

DNA of the CDR3: TGTGCCAGCAGCTACTCCGGGACAAGGACAATATACTCTGGAAACACCATATATTTT. Protein sequence: CASSYSGTRTIYSGNTIYF. The chain couples TRBV7-9 to TRBJ1-3, with D possibly being TRBD1 (6 bases). The V gene's germline CDR1 is SEHNR and CDR2 FQNEAQ (reference sequence). The CDR3 runs 19 residues. Trimming took off 4 bases at V and 0 bases at J, with 22 bases between the two ends.

This clone was seen just once. This chain links TRBV28 with TRBJ2-7; perhaps D is TRBD1 or TRBD2 (5 bases each). The V gene's germline CDR1 is MDHEN and CDR2 SYDVKM. Trimming removed 10 bases from V and 4 bases from J, with 20 bases in between. The CDR3 covers 14 residues. CDR3 bases: TGTGCCAAATCACAGGTTCCGTGGGGGTACGAGCAGTACTTC. Its protein product is CAKSQVPWGYEQYF.

V gene TRBV2 combines with J gene TRBJ1-5, with a weak D call TRBD1 (6 bases). Germline CDR1 is SNHLY and CDR2 is FYNNEI. The CDR3 runs 15 residues. Trimming took off 2 bases at V and 3 bases at J, with 11 bases between the two ends. CDR3 region: CASSEKQGHNQPQHF. DNA of the CDR3: TGTGCCAGCAGTGAAAAACAGGGCCACAATCAGCCCCAGCATTTT.

This clone has a handful of counts. This chain joins TRBV2 and TRBJ1-2; 10 nucleotides match TRBD1. This CDR3 is built from 14 residues. V gave up 6 bases and J gave up 3 bases; unmatched junction bases: 4. Germline loops: CDR1 SNHLY, CDR2 FYNNEI. CDR3 sequence (DNA): TGTGCCAGCAGCCAGGACAGGGGGTACTATGGCTACACCTTC. It codes for CASSQDRGYYGYTF.

The gene calls are TRBV19 and TRBJ1-1; possibly TRBD1 for D (5 bases). The CDR3 consists of 15 residues. In germline, CDR1 is LNHDA, CDR2 SQIVND (reference sequence). V lost 7 bases, J lost 5 bases, and 20 bases lay in between. The CDR3 DNA reads TGTGCCAGTACCCAGGGACGGCAAAGAGGAACTGAAGCTTTCTTT. It yields the protein CASTQGRQRGTEAFF.

The chain carries TRBV7-2 and TRBJ1-2; 8 bases fit TRBD1. Germline V lookup: CDR1 SGHTA, CDR2 FQGNSA. The ends lost 5 bases at V and 8 bases at J; junction bases unmatched: 13. CDR3 length: 15 amino acids. Here the CDR3 DNA reads TGTGCCAGCAGCACTGATGGACAGGGATGGGAGGGCTACACCTTC. Its protein product is CASSTDGQGWEGYTF. Full variable domain (outside the CDR3, taken from reference TRBV7-2 and TRBJ1-2): GAGVSQSPSNKVTEKGKDVELRCDPISGHTALYWYRQSLGQGLEFLIYFQGNSAPDKSGLPSDRFSAERTGGSVSTLTIQRTQQEDSAVYLCASSTDGQGWEGYTFGSGTRLTVV.

The chain joins TRBV9 to TRBJ1-2, with D hard to call. Trimming pared 0 bases from V and 3 bases from J, leaving 9 bases between. The CDR3 length is 14 residues. CDR1 is SGDLS, CDR2 YYNGEE, per germline. CDR3 nucleotide sequence: TGTGCCAGCAGCGTAGACTCGGGATACTATGGCTACACCTTC. It encodes CASSVDSGYYGYTF.

The chain has TRBV27 and TRBJ1-1, with 9 nucleotides matching TRBD1. Germline-derived CDR1 and CDR2 are MNHEY and SMNVEV (reference sequence). The V segment lost 6 bases and the J segment 6 bases; nucleotides outside the gene matches: 5. This CDR3 contains 13 residues. This chain's CDR3 is CASSWTGEAEAFF. As DNA, the CDR3 is TGTGCCAGCAGCTGGACAGGGGAAGCTGAAGCTTTCTTT.

The chain employs TRBV30 and TRBJ1-5; 8 bases line up with TRBD1. The trim removed 6 bases at V and 6 bases at J, leaving 13 bases unmatched. The germline V gene encodes CDR1 GTSNPN and CDR2 SVGIG (reference sequence). The CDR3 runs to 15 residues. The CDR3 spells CACHNQGALGQPQHF. As DNA, the CDR3 is TGTGCCTGCCATAACCAGGGGGCGCTAGGTCAGCCCCAGCATTTT. Together with reference TRBV30 and TRBJ1-5, the CDR3 gives the full variable domain: SQTIHQWPATLVQPVGSPLSLECTVEGTSNPNLYWYRQAAGRGLQLLFYSVGIGQISSEVPQNLSASRPQDRQFILSSKKLLLSDSGFYLCACHNQGALGQPQHFGDGTRLSIL.

The chain is built from TRBV2 and TRBJ2-3; the match to TRBD1 covers 10 bases. Germline V gives CDR1 SNHLY, CDR2 FYNNEI. This CDR3 contains 15 residues. Unmatched junction bases numbered 6, after V lost 5 bases and J lost 4 bases. The CDR3 sequence is CASSLDRGRADTQYF. CDR3 in DNA: TGTGCCAGCAGTTTAGACAGGGGGCGCGCAGATACGCAGTATTTT. Full variable domain (outside the CDR3, taken from reference TRBV2 and TRBJ2-3): EPEVTQTPSHQVTQMGQEVILRCVPISNHLYFYWYRQILGQKVEFLVSFYNNEISEKSEIFDDQFSVERPDGSNFTLKIRSTKLEDSAMYFCASSLDRGRADTQYFGPGTRLTVL.

V gene TRBV24-1 combines with J gene TRBJ2-5; 9 bases are a match to TRBD2. After removal of 0 bases from V and 5 bases from J, the junction contained 6 bases not matched to a gene. There are 16 residues in the CDR3. CDR1 and CDR2 (germline): KGHDR, SFDVKD. CDR3 loop: CATSDLAGGLGETQYF. The CDR3 nucleotides read TGTGCCACCAGTGATTTGGCGGGAGGGCTAGGGGAGACCCAGTACTTC.

Points on this clone: The germline gene is not matched at one end of the junction; a read error may be the cause. The chain carries TRBV2 and TRBJ1-5, with D perhaps matching TRBD1 (6 bases). The CDR3 is 13 amino acids. Germline-derived CDR1 and CDR2 are SNHLY and FYNNEI. CDR3 coding DNA: TGTGCCAGCAGGATGGACAGCAAACAGCCCCAGCATTTT. Its protein product is CASRMDSKQPQHF.

This chain uses TRBV19 with TRBJ1-1; D not resolved. Germline assignment: CDR1 LNHDA and CDR2 SQIVND (reference sequence). The CDR3 spans 13 residues. The V gene lost 7 bases and the J gene lost 1 base, with 10 bases spanning the gap. This chain's CDR3 is CASMGIGNTEAFF. CDR3 sequence (DNA): TGTGCCAGTATGGGGATCGGGAACACTGAAGCTTTCTTT.

V usage is TRBV28 and J usage is TRBJ1-2; D remains ambiguous. CDR1 is MDHEN, CDR2 SYDVKM, per germline. This CDR3 is 13 amino acids long. Trimming cost V 7 bases and J 4 bases, with 13 bases left between them. Written as DNA, the CDR3 is TGTGCCAGCATGGAGGGCAGCTTCTATGGCTACACCTTC. Translated, it gives CASMEGSFYGYTF.

This clone has just a few counts. V is TRBV18 and J is TRBJ1-6; TRBD1 matches at 7 bases. CDR1 KGHSH and CDR2 LQKENI come from the germline V gene. This CDR3 contains 17 residues. Trimming took 3 bases from V and 3 from J; bases not matched to a gene: 8. As DNA, the CDR3 is TGTGCCAGCTCACCGCGGGACAGCCTTTACTATAATTCACCCCTCCACTTT. It yields the protein CASSPRDSLYYNSPLHF.

This sequence joins TRBV9 and TRBJ2-7; no firm D call. V was cut by 5 bases and J by 3 bases, with 12 bases left in between. This CDR3 spans 13 amino acids. Germline lookup yields CDR1 SGDLS and CDR2 YYNGEE. The CDR3 region has the DNA TGTGCCAGCAGTCATCATGAGTTCTACGAGCAGTACTTC. This gives the protein CASSHHEFYEQYF. Based on the CDR3 plus reference TRBV9 and TRBJ2-7, the full variable domain is DSGVTQTPKHLITATGQRVTLRCSPRSGDLSVYWYQQSLDQGLQFLIQYYNGEERAKGNILERFSAQQFPDLHSELNLSSLELGDSALYFCASSHHEFYEQYFGPGTRLTVT.

The chain carries TRBV2 and TRBJ1-1; no clear D gene. CDR3 length: 10 amino acids. Trimming removed 8 bases at V and 6 bases at J, with 7 bases between. Germline loops: CDR1 SNHLY, CDR2 FYNNEI. The CDR3: CASRRSEAFF. The CDR3, as DNA: TGTGCCAGCCGGAGATCTGAAGCTTTCTTT.

The genes are TRBV5-1 and TRBJ1-5; D is perhaps TRBD1 (5 bases). Trimming pared 1 base from V and 2 bases from J, leaving 10 bases between. Germline-derived CDR1 and CDR2 are SGHRS and YFSETQ. This CDR3 contains 15 residues. The CDR3 here is CASSLSEGGNQPQHF. The CDR3 DNA follows: TGCGCCAGCAGCTTGTCGGAAGGGGGCAATCAGCCCCAGCATTTT.

The chain couples TRBV5-6 to TRBJ2-3; 14 bases are shared with TRBD2. The ends lost 0 bases at V and 4 bases at J; junction bases unmatched: 7. Germline lookup yields CDR1 SGHDT and CDR2 YYEEEE. This CDR3 region has 18 residues. CDR3 in DNA: TGTGCCAGCAGCTTGGCCGGGACTAGCGGGAGACGGGCAGATACGCAGTATTTT. Its translation: CASSLAGTSGRRADTQYF.

The chain has TRBV29-1 and TRBJ2-2; D possibly matches TRBD1 or TRBD2 (5 bases each). Trimming removed 7 bases from V and 5 bases from J, with 11 bases in between. The CDR3 is 12 amino acids. Germline assignment: CDR1 SQVTM and CDR2 ANQGSEA. The CDR3 bases are TGCAGCGGGTCGAGGGGAACCGGGGAGCTGTTTTTT. Residues: CSGSRGTGELFF.

V is TRBV19 and J is TRBJ2-2; 9 bases are a match to TRBD1. Unmatched junction bases numbered 4, after V lost 3 bases and J lost 2 bases. The CDR3 extends over 16 amino acids. Per germline, CDR1 LNHDA and CDR2 SQIVND (reference sequence). CDR3 bases: TGTGCCAGTAGTATCGGGACAGGGACCAACACCGGGGAGCTGTTTTTT. Its protein is CASSIGTGTNTGELFF.

J is TRBJ2-3 and V is TRBV19; 14 bases line up with TRBD2. The J segment lost 0 bases and the V segment lost 6 bases, leaving 14 bases of the junction unmatched. Per germline, CDR1 LNHDA and CDR2 SQIVND (reference sequence). The CDR3 spans 20 residues. The CDR3 DNA reads TGTGCCAGTAGACCCCGGCCTGGGACTAGCGGGAGCGTTAGCACAGATACGCAGTATTTT. The encoded protein is CASRPRPGTSGSVSTDTQYF.